These 23 T cell receptor beta chains originate from one sample sequenced in a study of neoadjuvant anti-PD-1 for oral cavity cancer. The time point denotes: after neoadjuvant nivolumab, at surgical resection. The assay was immunoSEQ multiplex PCR, and TCRdb's table has in-frame clones only and misses some. The sample lists over 60,000 clones; 80% to 90% were seen once. The source was PBMCs, collected after nivolumab (anti-PD-1) treatment. The receptors stem from a person aged 35-80 years with oral cavity squamous cell carcinoma.

This chain uses TRBV18 with TRBJ2-1; no firm D call. Germline loops: CDR1 KGHSH, CDR2 LQKENI. The CDR3 totals 16 residues. The V and J ends lost 0 bases and 1 base respectively, with 10 bases between them. The CDR3 spells CASSPPSLGSYNEQFF. The CDR3 DNA reads TGTGCCAGCTCACCACCGAGTCTAGGTTCCTACAATGAGCAGTTCTTC. Full variable domain (outside the CDR3, taken from reference TRBV18 and TRBJ2-1): NAGVMQNPRHLVRRRGQEARLRCSPMKGHSHVYWYRQLPEEGLKFMVYLQKENIIDESGMPKERFSAEFPKEGPSILRIQQVVRGDSAAYFCASSPPSLGSYNEQFFGPGTRLTVL.

CDR3: CASSLQARGRTNEQFF. CDR3 coding DNA: TGCGCCAGCAGCTTGCAGGCGAGGGGGAGGACGAATGAGCAGTTCTTC. The rearrangement joins TRBV5-1 to TRBJ2-1, with D perhaps TRBD1 or TRBD2 (6 bases each). V was pared by 1 base and J by 7 bases, with 18 bases between. The germline V gene has CDR1 SGHRS and CDR2 YFSETQ. The CDR3 loop spans 16 amino acids. Supplemented by reference TRBV5-1 and TRBJ2-1, the full variable domain reads KAGVTQTPRYLIKTRGQQVTLSCSPISGHRSVSWYQQTPGQGLQFLFEYFSETQRNKGNFPGRFSGRQFSNSRSEMNVSTLELGDSALYLCASSLQARGRTNEQFFGPGTRLTVL.

The chain is built from TRBV4-1 and TRBJ2-5, with TRBD1 identical over 7 bases. V lost 3 bases to trimming and J lost 5 bases; unmatched junction nucleotides: 12. Per the germline V gene, CDR1 is MGHRA and CDR2 is YSYEKL. This CDR3 is built from 16 residues. CDR3 in amino acids: CASSQWDSLVAETQYF. CDR3 coding DNA: TGCGCCAGCAGCCAGTGGGACAGTTTAGTCGCGGAGACCCAGTACTTC.

This clone was counted a few times. The same CDR3 arises from other DNA sequences in this sample as well. The chain links TRBV7-9 to TRBJ1-2, with 7 bases lining up with TRBD1. Germline trimming cut 4 bases from V and 3 bases from J; bases unmatched to any gene: 8. The CDR3 covers 15 residues. Germline V gene lookup returns CDR1 SEHNR and CDR2 FQNEAQ (reference sequence). CDR3 nucleotide sequence: TGTGCCAGCAGCTCCCCCCAGGGGGGGGACTATGGCTACACCTTC. Residues: CASSSPQGGDYGYTF. Complete variable domain (other parts from reference TRBV7-9 and TRBJ1-2): DTGVSQNPRHKITKRGQNVTFRCDPISEHNRLYWYRQTLGQGPEFLTYFQNEAQLEKSRLLSDRFSAERPKGSFSTLEIQRTEQGDSAMYLCASSSPQGGDYGYTFGSGTRLTVV.

J is TRBJ2-7 and V is TRBV10-3; no clear D. The V and J ends lost 0 bases and 13 bases respectively, with 13 bases between them. Germline CDR1 is ENHRY and CDR2 is SYGVKD. CDR3 length equals 12 residues. CDR3 protein: CAISESWTLGYF. Here the CDR3 DNA reads TGTGCCATCAGTGAGTCTTGGACCCTAGGCTACTTC.

This rearrangement joins TRBV29-1 to TRBJ2-1; D is possibly TRBD1 (5 bases). The V gene's germline CDR1 is SQVTM and CDR2 ANQGSEA. Trimming shortened V by 3 bases and J by 2 bases, and 11 bases separated the two germline ends. The CDR3 runs 14 residues. The CDR3 sequence is CSVDRDGTYNEQFF. CDR3 in DNA: TGCAGCGTTGACAGGGATGGGACCTACAATGAGCAGTTCTTC.

V and J are TRBV4-1 and TRBJ1-3, with a tentative D call TRBD1 (5 bases). This CDR3 has 18 amino acids. In germline, CDR1 is MGHRA, CDR2 YSYEKL. The V and J ends lost 3 bases and 0 bases respectively, with 18 bases between them. This CDR3 is CASSQWVPGRFSGNTIYF. The CDR3 nucleotides read TGCGCCAGCAGCCAGTGGGTTCCGGGACGGTTCTCTGGAAACACCATATATTTT.

The chain joins TRBV10-1 to TRBJ1-4; D uncertain. CDR1 WNHNN and CDR2 SYGVQD come from the germline V gene (reference sequence). Trimming took 3 bases from V and 1 from J, leaving 9 bases between them. CDR3 length: 15 residues. CDR3 nucleotide sequence: TGCGCCAGCAGTGAATCCAGAGGAACTAATGAAAAACTGTTTTTT. This translates into CASSESRGTNEKLFF.

This chain joins TRBV30 and TRBJ1-6; D is undetermined. The CDR3 covers 13 residues. The V gene lost 5 bases and the J gene lost 6 bases, with 11 bases spanning the gap. Germline CDR1 GTSNPN, CDR2 SVGIG (reference sequence). Here the CDR3 DNA reads TGTGCCTGGGGGTTGCAGCGTAATTCACCCCTCCACTTT. Residues: CAWGLQRNSPLHF. Filled out from reference TRBV30 and TRBJ1-6, the complete variable domain reads SQTIHQWPATLVQPVGSPLSLECTVEGTSNPNLYWYRQAAGRGLQLLFYSVGIGQISSEVPQNLSASRPQDRQFILSSKKLLLSDSGFYLCAWGLQRNSPLHFGNGTRLTVT.

The DNA for the CDR3 is TGCGCCAGCAGTTGGCAGCATAGAGATAACACTGAAGCTTTCTTT. This encodes CASSWQHRDNTEAFF. This chain joins TRBV5-1 and TRBJ1-1, with D unresolved. Germline lookup yields CDR1 SGHRS and CDR2 YFSETQ. Trimming took off 5 bases at V and 2 bases at J, with 16 bases between the two ends. The CDR3 is made up of 15 amino acids.

V and J are TRBV5-1 and TRBJ2-3, with 10 bases that match TRBD1. After removal of 4 bases from V and 3 bases from J, the junction contained 8 bases not matched to a gene. This CDR3 spans 16 amino acids. Germline loops: CDR1 SGHRS, CDR2 YFSETQ. The CDR3 DNA reads as TGCGCCAGCAGCCCGGGGACAGGGGCAGGGACAGATACGCAGTATTTT. It encodes CASSPGTGAGTDTQYF.

This clone was detected ten times or more. The chain joins TRBV5-1 to TRBJ2-3; D is possibly TRBD2 (5 bases). This CDR3 contains 15 residues. V was clipped by 0 bases and J by 0 bases, with 8 bases between them. CDR1 and CDR2 from the germline V gene are SGHRS and YFSETQ. The CDR3 DNA is TGCGCCAGCAGCTTGGGGCTAGCCAGCACAGATACGCAGTATTTT. Translation gives CASSLGLASTDTQYF.

This chain links TRBV5-1 with TRBJ1-2; tentatively, D is TRBD1 (6 bases). CDR1 and CDR2 from the germline V gene are SGHRS and YFSETQ. The CDR3 consists of 13 residues. Trimming took off 3 bases at V and 7 bases at J, with 13 bases between the two ends. The chain's CDR3 is CASSSDSEGGYTF. The CDR3 nucleotides read TGCGCCAGCAGCTCGGACAGTGAGGGTGGCTACACCTTC.

J is TRBJ1-2 and V is TRBV6-5; weak D call: TRBD1 (5 bases). V lost 0 bases and J 4 bases, leaving 12 bases between the germline ends. In germline, CDR1 is MNHEY, CDR2 SVGAGI. The CDR3 runs 15 residues. The CDR3 loop is CASSYSRQGLYGYTF. In DNA, the CDR3 is TGTGCCAGCAGTTACTCAAGGCAGGGCCTCTATGGCTACACCTTC.

The DNA for the CDR3 is TGTGCCAGCAGCCCTCGAGTCGTGAGTACGCAGTATTTT. Its protein is CASSPRVVSTQYF. V usage is TRBV6-5 and J usage is TRBJ2-3; D is unresolved. Germline V gives CDR1 MNHEY, CDR2 SVGAGI. Trimming pared 6 bases from V and 8 bases from J, leaving 15 bases between. The CDR3 contains 13 residues.

This clone was picked up one time. The chain has TRBV5-1 and TRBJ2-1, with 11 bases identical to TRBD2. The V segment lost 1 base and the J segment 0 bases; nucleotides outside the gene matches: 3. The CDR3 extends over 17 amino acids. CDR1 is SGHRS and CDR2 is YFSETQ in the germline V gene. CDR3 in amino acids: CASSLTSGSGSYNEQFF. The CDR3 nucleotides are TGCGCCAGCAGCTTGACTAGCGGGAGTGGCTCCTACAATGAGCAGTTCTTC.

This chain uses TRBV11-2 with TRBJ2-5, with TRBD2 matching 7 bases. J was trimmed by 5 bases and V by 5 bases; bases with no gene match: 17. This CDR3 spans 17 amino acids. Germline V gene lookup returns CDR1 SGHAT and CDR2 FQNNGV. The CDR3 region has the DNA TGTGCCAGCAGCCGCAGACGGACTAGGCTCCGTGCGGAGACCCAGTACTTC. As protein: CASSRRRTRLRAETQYF.

This rearrangement joins TRBV6-1 to TRBJ2-1; TRBD2 matches at 12 bases. Trimming at V came to 11 bases and at J to 7 bases, leaving 6 bases not matched to a gene. The CDR3 contains 13 residues. Germline CDR1 and CDR2: MNHNS and SASEGT. The CDR3, as DNA: TGTGCCGCCCGACTAGCGGGAGATAATGAGCAGTTCTTC. Protein: CAARLAGDNEQFF.

J is TRBJ2-6 and V is TRBV30, with TRBD1 matching 10 bases. The CDR3 extends over 19 amino acids. Losses at the gene ends were 0 bases for V and 1 base for J; bases not matched to a gene: 9. Germline-derived CDR1 and CDR2 are GTSNPN and SVGIG (reference sequence). This CDR3 is CAWSVFWDRGGSGANVLTF. The CDR3 nucleotides are TGTGCCTGGAGTGTATTTTGGGACAGGGGAGGGTCTGGGGCCAACGTCCTGACTTTC.

This chain joins TRBV4-1 and TRBJ2-6; the D is unclear. V lost 1 base, J lost 4 bases, and 11 bases lay in between. Germline CDR1 and CDR2: MGHRA and YSYEKL. This CDR3 is 16 amino acids long. The CDR3 bases are TGCGCCAGCAGCCAAGGAAGGCTTCGCGGGGCCAACGTCCTGACTTTC. Its protein is CASSQGRLRGANVLTF.

The chain carries TRBV4-1 and TRBJ2-3, with 9 positions matching TRBD2. Trimming at V came to 0 bases and at J to 6 bases, leaving 7 bases not matched to a gene. Germline V gives CDR1 MGHRA, CDR2 YSYEKL. The CDR3 covers 16 residues. For the CDR3, the DNA is TGCGCCAGCAGCCAAGAAGGCGGGAGGGCCGGGGATACGCAGTATTTT. Its translation: CASSQEGGRAGDTQYF.

The chain carries TRBV25-1 and TRBJ1-2; the D is unclear. Germline V gives CDR1 MGHDK, CDR2 SYGVNS. CDR3 length: 13 amino acids. V lost 3 bases, J lost 2 bases, and 7 bases lay in between. The CDR3 DNA follows: TGTGCCAGCAGTGAGGGATTCAACTATGGCTACACCTTC. It specifies CASSEGFNYGYTF.

The J gene is TRBJ2-7, the V gene TRBV7-8; possible D gene TRBD2, 5 bases. The CDR3 extends over 16 amino acids. V was cut by 6 bases and J by 0 bases, with 18 bases left in between. Germline V CDR1 and CDR2: SGHVS, FQNEAQ. CDR3 loop: CASRLETRGASYEQYF. The DNA of the CDR3 is TGTGCCAGCAGACTAGAGACAAGAGGAGCCTCCTACGAGCAGTACTTC.